This T cell receptor (beta chain) stems from a study of post-analysis software for immune sequencing data. Comment on this clonotype: Its specificity is unknown.

The CDR3 totals 16 residues. Trimming shortened V by 0 bases and J by 1 base, and 12 bases separated the two germline ends. Germline values: CDR1 SGHRS, CDR2 YFSETQ. Built from TCR beta cDNA, the libraries had unique molecular identifiers in them. TCRdb called the PCR reads again in MiXCR, with one record for every CDR3 protein. The table has about 500,000 distinct CDR3 sequences, roughly 45% seen once; the top ten hold 12%. Findings of the study overall: When patients were compared with controls, 4 or 5 TRBV segments were more frequent, TRBV5-6, TRBV5-1 and TRBV20-1 among them.

The specimen was blood. The V gene is TRBV5-1, the J gene TRBJ2-3; maybe TRBD2 (6 bases). This clonotype was sampled from a girl aged 10-17 years with multiple sclerosis. Written as DNA, the CDR3 is TGCGCCAGCAGCTTGGGTCTACGCGGGGGCACAGATACGCAGTATTTT. It yields the protein CASSLGLRGGTDTQYF.